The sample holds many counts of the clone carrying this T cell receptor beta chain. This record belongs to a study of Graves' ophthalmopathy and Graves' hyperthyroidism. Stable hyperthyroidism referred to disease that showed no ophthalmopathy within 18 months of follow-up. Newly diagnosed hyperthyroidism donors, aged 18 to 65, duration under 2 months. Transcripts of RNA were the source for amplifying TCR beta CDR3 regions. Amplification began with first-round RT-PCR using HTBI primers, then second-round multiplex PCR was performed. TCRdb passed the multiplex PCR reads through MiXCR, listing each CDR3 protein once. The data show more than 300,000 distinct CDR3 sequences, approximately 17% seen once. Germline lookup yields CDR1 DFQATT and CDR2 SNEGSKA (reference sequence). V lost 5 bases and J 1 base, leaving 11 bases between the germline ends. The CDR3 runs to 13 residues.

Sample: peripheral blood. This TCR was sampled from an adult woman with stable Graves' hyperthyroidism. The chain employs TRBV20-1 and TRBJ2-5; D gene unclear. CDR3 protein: CSAFDGTQETQYF. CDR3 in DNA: TGCAGTGCTTTTGACGGTACCCAAGAGACCCAGTACTTC.